The 24 T cell receptor beta chains below come from one sample, sequenced in a study of T-cell reconstitution after alpha-beta-depleted transplantation in children. Preparation of the TCRbeta library involved a method that used unique molecular identifiers. TCRdb independently ran MiXCR on the PCR reads; one entry per CDR3 protein. This sample has about 400,000 distinct CDR3 sequences; around 21% occur once, and the top ten carry 3.8%. The sequenced sample was PBMCs from the stem cell graft donor, obtained from the stem cell graft. These receptors were collected from a human donor who donated a stem cell graft to a child with acute myeloid leukemia.

The rearrangement joins TRBV25-1 to TRBJ2-7; 8 bases are a match to TRBD1. The CDR3 is 15 residues long. Germline V CDR1 and CDR2: MGHDK, SYGVNS. Unmatched junction bases numbered 9, after V lost 5 bases and J lost 3 bases. The CDR3 DNA sequence: TGTGCCAGCAGTCCCAGGGGGCAGGGAATCTACGAGCAGTACTTC. The encoded protein is CASSPRGQGIYEQYF.

This clonotype was recorded at least ten times. The DNA for the CDR3 is TGTGCCAGCGCGAGGACAGGGAGCACAGATACGCAGTATTTT. It codes for CASARTGSTDTQYF. The chain is built from TRBV25-1 and TRBJ2-3; 8 nucleotides match TRBD1. The germline gives CDR1 MGHDK, CDR2 SYGVNS. V shed 8 bases, J shed 0 bases, and the junction held 4 bases outside the gene matches. This CDR3 contains 14 residues.

This clonotype came up many times. V gene TRBV7-9 combines with J gene TRBJ2-1, with D tentatively TRBD2 (5 bases). V lost 3 bases, J lost 8 bases, and 23 bases lay in between. The V gene's germline CDR1 is SEHNR and CDR2 FQNEAQ (reference sequence). The CDR3 runs to 17 residues. This CDR3 reads CASSFKGSSYRGDEQFF. CDR3 coding DNA: TGTGCCAGCAGCTTCAAAGGTAGCTCTTACCGGGGAGATGAGCAGTTCTTC.

The V gene is TRBV20-1, the J gene TRBJ2-7; D is possibly TRBD2 (5 bases). The CDR3 spans 14 residues. Trimming took off 0 bases at V and 2 bases at J, with 11 bases between the two ends. The germline CDR1 and CDR2 sequences are DFQATT and SNEGSKA (reference sequence). This chain's CDR3 is CSARERRNPYEQYF. CDR3 nucleotides: TGCAGTGCTAGAGAAAGGAGGAACCCCTACGAGCAGTACTTC.

The CDR3 protein is CASSTMDGQNYNEQFF. As DNA, the CDR3 is TGTGCCAGCAGTACAATGGACGGACAAAACTACAATGAGCAGTTCTTC. The genes are TRBV27 and TRBJ2-1; D might be TRBD1 (5 bases). The CDR3 extends over 16 amino acids. With 5 bases removed from V and 3 bases from J, the gap between germline ends came to 17 bases. Germline CDR1 and CDR2: MNHEY and SMNVEV (reference sequence).

This clonotype was seen many times. The rearrangement joins TRBV12-3 or TRBV12-4 to TRBJ1-5; D uncertain. The CDR3 extends over 14 amino acids. V lost 5 bases to trimming and J lost 5 bases, with 13 bases between them. The CDR3 nucleotides read TGTGCCAGCAGTCCAGACGGCGGGGATCAGCCCCAGCATTTT. Amino acids: CASSPDGGDQPQHF.

This clonotype was seen more than once but under ten times. The chain recombines TRBV7-9 with TRBJ2-7; the D is unclear. CDR3 size: 12 residues. Trimming removed 5 bases from V and 6 bases from J, with 11 bases in between. The germline V gene has CDR1 SEHNR and CDR2 FQNEAQ (reference sequence). Here the CDR3 reads CASSRIPGEQYF. The CDR3 DNA reads as TGTGCCAGCAGCCGTATTCCGGGCGAGCAGTACTTC.

The chain couples TRBV24-1 to TRBJ2-1, with 10 positions matching TRBD2. V gave up 2 bases and J gave up 8 bases; unmatched junction bases: 11. The length of the CDR3 is 17 residues. Germline values: CDR1 KGHDR, CDR2 SFDVKD. DNA of the CDR3: TGTGCCACCAGTGATTCCCCGCCTACTAGCGGGAACGATGAGCAGTTCTTC. It codes for CATSDSPPTSGNDEQFF.

This chain joins TRBV25-1 and TRBJ1-1; tentatively, D is TRBD1 (6 bases). This CDR3 is built from 13 residues. Germline assignment: CDR1 MGHDK and CDR2 SYGVNS. V lost 6 bases to trimming and J lost 4 bases, with 12 bases between them. Here the CDR3 DNA reads TGTGCCAGCAGGAATACAGGGACCACTGAAGCTTTCTTT. Translating gives CASRNTGTTEAFF.

This clonotype was counted at least ten times. The chain employs TRBV20-1 and TRBJ2-7, with 13 bases identical to TRBD2. The CDR3 consists of 14 residues. The V gene's germline CDR1 is DFQATT and CDR2 SNEGSKA (reference sequence). The ends lost 6 bases at V and 4 bases at J; junction bases unmatched: 6. The CDR3 DNA reads TGCAGTGCCAATCCGGGACTAGCGGGGTACGAGCAGTACTTC. It translates to CSANPGLAGYEQYF.

This clonotype was counted only a few times. The genes are TRBV20-1 and TRBJ1-4; TRBD1 matches at 8 bases. This CDR3 is built from 16 residues. The J segment lost 0 bases and the V segment lost 5 bases, leaving 8 bases of the junction unmatched. The germline V gene encodes CDR1 DFQATT and CDR2 SNEGSKA (reference sequence). The CDR3 DNA reads TGCAGTGCTGGGGACAGGAGACATGCAACTAATGAAAAACTGTTTTTT. Amino acids: CSAGDRRHATNEKLFF.

DNA for the CDR3: TGTGCCACCAGTGATACCCGGGACAGGTACAATGAGCAGTTCTTC. Encoded protein: CATSDTRDRYNEQFF. The V gene is TRBV24-1, the J gene TRBJ2-1; TRBD1 matches 8 bases. V lost 3 bases to trimming and J lost 4 bases; unmatched junction nucleotides: 4. The CDR3 totals 15 residues. CDR1 and CDR2 from the germline V gene are KGHDR and SFDVKD.

This clonotype has only a few counts. CDR3 bases: TGTGCCACCAGCAGAGATCTCCCTAACGCGCAGTATTTT. Protein sequence: CATSRDLPNAQYF. This chain connects TRBV15 to TRBJ2-3; no clear D gene. V lost 0 bases and J lost 10, with 11 bases in between. The CDR3 extends over 13 amino acids. Germline V lookup: CDR1 LNHNV, CDR2 YYDKDF (reference sequence).

This clonotype was counted many times. CDR3 protein: CSARDLQGVVRETQYF. CDR3 DNA: TGCAGTGCTAGAGATCTCCAGGGGGTCGTGAGGGAGACCCAGTACTTC. The chain couples TRBV20-1 to TRBJ2-5; 7 bases fit TRBD1. Losses at the gene ends were 0 bases for V and 5 bases for J; bases not matched to a gene: 12. The CDR3 extends over 16 amino acids. In germline, CDR1 is DFQATT, CDR2 SNEGSKA (reference sequence).

This clonotype occurred a few times. This chain connects TRBV10-3 to TRBJ2-7; D gene ambiguous. The V end lost 2 bases, the J end lost 4 bases, and 15 bases lay between the germline ends. This CDR3 spans 15 amino acids. Germline CDR1 reads ENHRY; CDR2 reads SYGVKD. CDR3 in amino acids: CAISEIAESVYEQYF. CDR3 DNA sequence: TGTGCCATCAGTGAGATAGCAGAGTCTGTTTACGAGCAGTACTTC.

The CDR3 region has the DNA TGCAGTGCTGCACAGGGGGTCGCCTACGAGCAGTACTTC. This sequence encodes CSAAQGVAYEQYF. This chain connects TRBV20-1 to TRBJ2-7, with 8 bases matching TRBD1. The CDR3 runs 13 residues. V lost 5 bases to trimming and J lost 2 bases; unmatched junction nucleotides: 5. From germline, CDR1 is DFQATT and CDR2 SNEGSKA (reference sequence).

The rearrangement joins TRBV28 to TRBJ2-2; D is undetermined. V lost 6 bases to trimming and J lost 1 base, with 9 bases between them. The germline CDR1 and CDR2 sequences are MDHEN and SYDVKM. The CDR3 spans 14 residues. CDR3 in amino acids: CASRKTENTGELFF. The DNA of the CDR3 is TGTGCCAGCAGAAAGACTGAGAACACCGGGGAGCTGTTTTTT.

This clonotype showed up just a few times. The V gene is TRBV28, the J gene TRBJ2-7; TRBD2 matches at 11 bases. The CDR3 covers 15 residues. CDR1 is MDHEN, CDR2 SYDVKM, per germline. The V gene end was trimmed by 5 bases and the J gene end by 2 bases; junction bases not matched to a gene: 5. The DNA for the CDR3 is TGTGCCAGCAGTCCCAAGACTAGCGGGACCTACGAGCAGTACTTC. This translates into CASSPKTSGTYEQYF. Complete variable domain (other parts from reference TRBV28 and TRBJ2-7): DVKVTQSSRYLVKRTGEKVFLECVQDMDHENMFWYRQDPGLGLRLIYFSYDVKMKEKGDIPEGYSVSREKKERFSLILESASTNQTSMYLCASSPKTSGTYEQYFGPGTRLTVT.

The rearrangement joins TRBV5-1 to TRBJ1-4; no reliable D call. V dropped 0 bases and J dropped 5 bases, with 8 bases sitting between them. CDR1 and CDR2 from the germline V gene are SGHRS and YFSETQ. CDR3 size: 14 residues. CDR3 region: CASSLGRINEKLFF. In DNA, the CDR3 is TGCGCCAGCAGCTTGGGACGGATCAATGAAAAACTGTTTTTT.

J is TRBJ2-2 and V is TRBV4-1, with D unresolved. The CDR3 consists of 15 residues. V gave up 9 bases and J gave up 0 bases, with 14 bases separating them. Germline loops: CDR1 MGHRA, CDR2 YSYEKL. The DNA of the CDR3 is TGCGCCAGTCCCCCCCCGGAGCCGAACACCGGGGAGCTGTTTTTT. Encoded protein: CASPPPEPNTGELFF.

This clonotype came up a few times. V usage is TRBV6-1 and J usage is TRBJ2-7, with D possibly being TRBD1 or TRBD2 (5 bases each). CDR1 is MNHNS and CDR2 is SASEGT in the germline V gene. This CDR3 region has 13 residues. Trimming left V 7 bases short and J 3 bases short, with 13 bases between. The CDR3 coding sequence is TGTGCCAGCAAACTCCGGGACCACTACGAGCAGTACTTC. It yields the protein CASKLRDHYEQYF.

The chain carries TRBV4-1 and TRBJ2-7; 7 bases match TRBD2. The CDR3 consists of 14 residues. V lost 0 bases, J lost 6 bases, and 5 bases stayed unmatched. Germline loops: CDR1 MGHRA, CDR2 YSYEKL. CDR3 sequence (DNA): TGCGCCAGCAGCCAAGATGCTAGCGGCCCCGAGCAGTACTTC. Protein sequence: CASSQDASGPEQYF.

The chain combines TRBV25-1 with TRBJ2-2, with D perhaps TRBD1 (5 bases). The germline gives CDR1 MGHDK, CDR2 SYGVNS. This CDR3 is built from 17 residues. The V gene lost 1 base and the J gene lost 2 bases, with 14 bases spanning the gap. Here the CDR3 reads CASSESGWALNTGELFF. CDR3 DNA: TGTGCCAGCAGTGAATCAGGGTGGGCCCTAAACACCGGGGAGCTGTTTTTT.

In its sample, this clonotype was seen a few times. This rearrangement joins TRBV5-1 to TRBJ2-7; 9 positions agree with TRBD1. This CDR3 comprises 16 residues. Trimming removed 0 bases from V and 2 bases from J; junction bases left unmatched: 6. Per the germline V gene, CDR1 is SGHRS and CDR2 is YFSETQ. In DNA, the CDR3 is TGCGCCAGCAGCTTGGCATGGGACAGGGCTCCCTACGAGCAGTACTTC. Protein sequence: CASSLAWDRAPYEQYF.